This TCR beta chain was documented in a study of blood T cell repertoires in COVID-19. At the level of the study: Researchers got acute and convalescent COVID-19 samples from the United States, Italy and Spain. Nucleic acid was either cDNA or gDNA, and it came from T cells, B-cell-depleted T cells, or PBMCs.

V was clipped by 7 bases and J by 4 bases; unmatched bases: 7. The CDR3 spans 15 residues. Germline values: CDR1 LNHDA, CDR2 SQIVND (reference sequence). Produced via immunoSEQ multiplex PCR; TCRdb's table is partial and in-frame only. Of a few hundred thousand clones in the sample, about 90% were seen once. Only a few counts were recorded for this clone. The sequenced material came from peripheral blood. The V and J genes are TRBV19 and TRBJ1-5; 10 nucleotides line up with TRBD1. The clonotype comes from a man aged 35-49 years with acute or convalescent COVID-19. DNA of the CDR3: TGTGCCAGTAACTCCCGGGACAGGGGTAATCAGCCCCAGCATTTT. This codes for CASNSRDRGNQPQHF.